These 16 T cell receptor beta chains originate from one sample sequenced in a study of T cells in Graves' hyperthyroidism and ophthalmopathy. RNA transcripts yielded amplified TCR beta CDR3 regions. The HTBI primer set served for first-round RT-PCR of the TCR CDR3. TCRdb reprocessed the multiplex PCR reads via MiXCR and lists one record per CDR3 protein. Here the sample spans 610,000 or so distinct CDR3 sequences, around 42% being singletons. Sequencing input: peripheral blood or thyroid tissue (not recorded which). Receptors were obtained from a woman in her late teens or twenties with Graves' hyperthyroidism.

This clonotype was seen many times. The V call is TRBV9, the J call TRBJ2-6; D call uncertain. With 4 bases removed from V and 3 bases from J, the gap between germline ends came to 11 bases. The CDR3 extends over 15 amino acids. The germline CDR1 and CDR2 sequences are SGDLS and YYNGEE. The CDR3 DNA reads TGTGCCAGCAGCCGTAGCTGGGGTGGGGCCAACGTCCTGACTTTC. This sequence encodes CASSRSWGGANVLTF.

The CDR3 reads CASSYSSSGDLPYEQYF. CDR3 coding DNA: TGTGCCAGCAGTTACTCGTCGTCCGGGGATCTCCCCTACGAGCAGTACTTC. The chain couples TRBV6-6 to TRBJ2-7; tentatively, D is TRBD2 (5 bases). From germline, CDR1 is MNHNY and CDR2 SVGAGI (reference sequence). V lost 0 bases and J lost 2, with 17 bases in between. The CDR3 spans 17 residues.

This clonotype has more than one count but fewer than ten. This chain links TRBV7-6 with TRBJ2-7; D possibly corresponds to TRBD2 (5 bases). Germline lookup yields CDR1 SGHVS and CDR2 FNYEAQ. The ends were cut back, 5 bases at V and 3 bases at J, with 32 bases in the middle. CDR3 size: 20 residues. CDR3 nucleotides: TGTGCCAGCAGCCAAGATCCGGCTAGCTTGAATCAAGCTATCGGCTACGAGCAGTACTTC. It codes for CASSQDPASLNQAIGYEQYF.

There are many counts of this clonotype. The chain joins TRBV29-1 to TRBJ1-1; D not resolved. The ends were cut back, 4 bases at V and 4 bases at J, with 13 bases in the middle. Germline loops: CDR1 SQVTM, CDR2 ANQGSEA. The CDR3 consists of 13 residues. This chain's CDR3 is CSVGDEGSTEAFF. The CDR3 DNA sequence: TGCAGCGTTGGGGATGAGGGTAGCACTGAAGCTTTCTTT. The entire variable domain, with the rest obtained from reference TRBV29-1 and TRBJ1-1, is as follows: SAVISQKPSRDICQRGTSLTIQCQVDSQVTMMFWYRQQPGQSLTLIATANQGSEATYESGFVIDKFPISRPNLTFSTLTVSNMSPEDSSIYLCSVGDEGSTEAFFGQGTRLTVV.

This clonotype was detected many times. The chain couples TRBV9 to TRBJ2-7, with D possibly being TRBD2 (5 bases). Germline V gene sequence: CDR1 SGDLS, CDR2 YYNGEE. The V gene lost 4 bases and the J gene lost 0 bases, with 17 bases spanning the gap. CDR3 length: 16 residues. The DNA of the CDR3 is TGTGCCAGCAGCCACCCTCGGGGAGCCTTCTCCTACGAGCAGTACTTC. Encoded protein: CASSHPRGAFSYEQYF.

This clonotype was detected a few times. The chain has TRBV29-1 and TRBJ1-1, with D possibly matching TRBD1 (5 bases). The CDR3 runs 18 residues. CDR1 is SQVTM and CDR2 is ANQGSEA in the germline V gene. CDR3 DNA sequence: TGCGGCGCCGCAACTTATAAGGGGCGGAGGGGTATGAACACTGAAGCTTTCTTT. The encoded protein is CGAATYKGRRGMNTEAFF.

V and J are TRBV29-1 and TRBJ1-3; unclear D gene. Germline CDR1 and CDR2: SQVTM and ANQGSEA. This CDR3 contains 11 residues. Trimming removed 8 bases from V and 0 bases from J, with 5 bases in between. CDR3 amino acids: CSYLSGNTIYF. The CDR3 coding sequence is TGCAGCTATCTCTCTGGAAACACCATATATTTT.

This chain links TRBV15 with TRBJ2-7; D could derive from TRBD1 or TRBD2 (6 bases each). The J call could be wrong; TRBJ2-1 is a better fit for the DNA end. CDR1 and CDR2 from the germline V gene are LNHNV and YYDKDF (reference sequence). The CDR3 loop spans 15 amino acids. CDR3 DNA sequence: TGTGCCACCAGAGCGCTTGTCCAGGAGGGGGATGAGCAGTTCTTC. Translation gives CATRALVQEGDEQFF.

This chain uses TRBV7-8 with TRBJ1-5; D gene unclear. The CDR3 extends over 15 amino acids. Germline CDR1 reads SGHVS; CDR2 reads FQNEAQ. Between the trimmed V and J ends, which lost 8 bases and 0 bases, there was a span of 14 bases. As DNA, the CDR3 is TGTGCCAGCCACTTAGCGGGCAATAGCAATCAGCCCCAGCATTTT. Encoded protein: CASHLAGNSNQPQHF.

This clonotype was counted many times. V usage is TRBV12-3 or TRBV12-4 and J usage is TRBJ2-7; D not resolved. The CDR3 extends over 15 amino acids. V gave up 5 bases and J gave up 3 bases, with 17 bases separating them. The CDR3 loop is CASSLNEGTFYEQYF. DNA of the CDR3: TGTGCCAGCAGTCTAAACGAAGGTACCTTCTACGAGCAGTACTTC.

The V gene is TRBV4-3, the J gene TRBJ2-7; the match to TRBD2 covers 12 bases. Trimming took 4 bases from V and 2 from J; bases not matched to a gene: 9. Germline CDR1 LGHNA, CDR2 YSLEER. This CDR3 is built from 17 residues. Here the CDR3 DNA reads TGCGCCAGCAGCCCAGTGTTGACTAGCGGGAGCCCCTACGAGCAGTACTTC. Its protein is CASSPVLTSGSPYEQYF.

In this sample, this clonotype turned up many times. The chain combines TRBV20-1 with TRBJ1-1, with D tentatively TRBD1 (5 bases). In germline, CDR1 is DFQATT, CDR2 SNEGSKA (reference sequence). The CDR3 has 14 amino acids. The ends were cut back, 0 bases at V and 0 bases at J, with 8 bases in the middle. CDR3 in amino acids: CSARETAVNTEAFF. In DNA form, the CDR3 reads TGCAGTGCTAGAGAGACAGCTGTGAACACTGAAGCTTTCTTT.

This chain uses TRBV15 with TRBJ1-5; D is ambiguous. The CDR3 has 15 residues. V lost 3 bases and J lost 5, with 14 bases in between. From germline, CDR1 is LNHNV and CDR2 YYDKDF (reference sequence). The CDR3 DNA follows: TGTGCCACCAGCAGTCGGACTAGCGGTGATCAGCCCCAGCATTTT. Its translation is CATSSRTSGDQPQHF.

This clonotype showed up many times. The CDR3 DNA sequence: TGTGCCAGCAGCCGGGGACTGGCTAAAGAGACCCAGTACTTC. Protein product: CASSRGLAKETQYF. The chain uses TRBV7-2 and TRBJ2-5; the D gene is possibly TRBD2 (6 bases). CDR3 size: 14 residues. V was cut by 5 bases and J by 3 bases, with 13 bases left in between. Germline V gene data show CDR1 as SGHTA and CDR2 as FQGNSA. The complete variable domain, with remaining parts taken from reference TRBV7-2 and TRBJ2-5, reads GAGVSQSPSNKVTEKGKDVELRCDPISGHTALYWYRQSLGQGLEFLIYFQGNSAPDKSGLPSDRFSAERTGGSVSTLTIQRTQQEDSAVYLCASSRGLAKETQYFGPGTRLLVL.

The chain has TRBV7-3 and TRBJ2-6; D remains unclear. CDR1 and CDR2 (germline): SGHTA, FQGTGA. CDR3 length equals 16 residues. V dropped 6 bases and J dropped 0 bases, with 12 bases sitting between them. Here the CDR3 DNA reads TGTGCCAGCAGTCGACCGGGCTCCTCTGGGGCCAACGTCCTGACTTTC. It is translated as CASSRPGSSGANVLTF.

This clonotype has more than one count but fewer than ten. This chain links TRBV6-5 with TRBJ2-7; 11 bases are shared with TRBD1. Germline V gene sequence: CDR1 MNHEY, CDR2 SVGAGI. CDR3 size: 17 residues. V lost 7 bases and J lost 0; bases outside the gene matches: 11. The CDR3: CASKAGQGAKVSYEQYF. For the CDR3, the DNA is TGTGCCAGCAAGGCAGGACAGGGGGCTAAAGTCTCCTACGAGCAGTACTTC.